This T cell receptor beta chain is from a study of T cell responses to AZD1222 COVID-19 vaccine. Libraries were prepared by immunoSEQ multiplex PCR; TCRdb keeps only in-frame clonotypes and omits some of them. The sample yields about 120,000 clones, around 89% seen once. The germline V and J ends were trimmed by 3 bases and 1 base, with 13 bases remaining between them. The germline V gene encodes CDR1 KGHSH and CDR2 LQKENI. This CDR3 region has 15 residues. Findings and caveats of the study: Just six AZD1222 recipients tested seropositive at baseline. Repertoire sampling was restricted to post-peak T cell response timepoints. Targeting of unmutated variant regions was reportedly seen in nearly half of spike-specific TCRs.

A remark on this clone: Its specificity is unknown.

The V gene is TRBV18, the J gene TRBJ2-7, with D unclear. The sequencing used peripheral blood, collected 28 days after the second AZD1222 dose. This TCR came from an adult who received the AZD1222 COVID-19 vaccine. CDR3 region: CASSPGVNPSYEQYF. The DNA for the CDR3 is TGTGCCAGCTCACCCGGAGTCAACCCGTCCTACGAGCAGTACTTC.